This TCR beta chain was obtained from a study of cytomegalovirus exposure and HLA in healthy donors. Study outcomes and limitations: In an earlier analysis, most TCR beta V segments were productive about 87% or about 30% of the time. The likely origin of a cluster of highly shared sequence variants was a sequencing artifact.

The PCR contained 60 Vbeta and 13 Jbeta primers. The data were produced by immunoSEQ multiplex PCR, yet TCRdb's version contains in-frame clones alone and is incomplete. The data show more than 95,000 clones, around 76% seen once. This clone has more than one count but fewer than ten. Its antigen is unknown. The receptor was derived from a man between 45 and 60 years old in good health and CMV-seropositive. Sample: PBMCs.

The CDR3 nucleotides read TGTGCCAGCAGCACCGGGACGGCGGCGGGGGAGCAGTACTTC. As protein: CASSTGTAAGEQYF. The J gene is TRBJ2-7, the V gene TRBV11-3, with D perhaps TRBD2 (6 bases). V gave up 5 bases and J gave up 7 bases, with 18 bases separating them. The germline gives CDR1 SGHNT, CDR2 YENEEA. The CDR3 length is 14 residues.